The rows below give T cell receptor beta chains drawn from one sample of a study of T cell responses to AZD1222 COVID-19 vaccine. Measured with immunoSEQ multiplex PCR; TCRdb has only the in-frame clones, and not every one. Of over 120,000 clones in the sample, 85% to 90% were seen once. The sample was peripheral blood, taken 28 days after the second AZD1222 dose. Receptors originate from an adult who received the AZD1222 COVID-19 vaccine. Both conserved end residues are part of each CDR3. The D gene is left open where the match is weak.

j_call	cdr3_length	v_call	d_call	cdr3_aa
TRBJ2-5	11	TRBV20-1	.	CSAPWGETQYF
TRBJ2-1	13	TRBV24-1	TRBD1	CATGTGSPDEQFF
TRBJ1-2	14	TRBV7-9	TRBD1	CASSLAGGADGYTF
TRBJ1-2	13	TRBV6-5	.	CASSYLGDYGYTF
TRBJ1-5	14	TRBV5-8	TRBD1	CASSRDRGDQPQHF
TRBJ1-3	15	TRBV6-5	.	CASSYVPGTGNTIYF
TRBJ1-6	16	TRBV19	.	CASSSGTGRGNSPLHF
TRBJ2-1	15	TRBV11-3	TRBD1	CASSHGQGSYNEQFF
TRBJ1-1	15	TRBV19	.	CASSPLGQLNTEAFF
TRBJ2-1	13	TRBV6-4	.	CASSDSGVDEQFF
TRBJ1-4	14	TRBV5-6	.	CASSLGATNEKLFF
TRBJ1-2	14	TRBV6-6	.	CASSTRGDTYGYTF
TRBJ2-1	13	TRBV6-2/TRBV6-3	TRBD2	CASSYKGTSGQFF
TRBJ1-1	15	TRBV4-1	.	CASSQGRDPNTEAFF
TRBJ2-2	14	TRBV19	TRBD1	CASTLTGVTGELFF
TRBJ2-5	14	TRBV5-1	.	CASSLRPSGETQYF
TRBJ1-4	14	TRBV3-1/TRBV3-2	.	CASSQGGSDEKLFF
TRBJ2-2	15	TRBV19	.	CASSNGGLGTGELFF
TRBJ2-3	15	TRBV10-3	.	CAISETGAGTDTQYF
TRBJ2-1	16	TRBV5-1	TRBD1	CASSPGDRGSYNEQFF
TRBJ1-5	16	TRBV4-1	.	CASSLTPSGSNQPQHF
TRBJ1-4	12	TRBV3-1/TRBV3-2	.	CASSQLGEKLFF
TRBJ2-6	14	TRBV19	.	CASSVRDGANVLTF
TRBJ2-7	15	TRBV7-7	.	CASSLGSAGPYEQYF
TRBJ1-5	13	TRBV12-3/TRBV12-4	.	CASSFGEGQPQHF
TRBJ2-1	13	TRBV5-1	TRBD2	CASSSGGLNEQFF
TRBJ2-7	13	TRBV11-2	.	CASSPSSGHEQYF
TRBJ2-3	13	TRBV28	.	CASFGGATDTQYF
TRBJ2-1	13	TRBV4-1	.	CASSQVKGDEQFF
TRBJ2-1	16	TRBV9	TRBD1	CASSVGRGETGVEQFF
TRBJ2-5	15	TRBV4-2	.	CASSQDGRVGETQYF
TRBJ2-1	17	TRBV7-2	TRBD2	CASSLIPTGGPSNEQFF
TRBJ1-3	14	TRBV7-8	.	CASSSDSSGNTIYF
TRBJ1-3	14	TRBV3-1/TRBV3-2	TRBD1	CASSLTGAGNTIYF
TRBJ1-3	14	TRBV27	.	CASSSRGAGNTIYF
TRBJ1-1	12	TRBV10-2	.	CASSAGTQEAFF
TRBJ2-7	14	TRBV2	TRBD2	CASALAGRTYEQYF
TRBJ1-3	14	TRBV7-2	.	CASSPTGTGNTIYF
TRBJ1-5	13	TRBV30	.	CAWSEQAGQPQHF
TRBJ2-1	17	TRBV27	TRBD2	CASSPLAGGSNANEQFF
TRBJ1-4	13	TRBV30	.	CAWSGTLYEKLFF
TRBJ2-1	13	TRBV2	.	CASSDVGLVEQFF
TRBJ1-5	14	TRBV30	TRBD1	CAWSRQGSNQPQHF
TRBJ2-3	13	TRBV11-3	.	CASSLGGIDTQYF
TRBJ1-2	16	TRBV11-3	.	CASSLARTPSHYGYTF
TRBJ1-1	15	TRBV6-5	.	CASSYRPEGGRGAFF
TRBJ1-2	13	TRBV2	.	CASSIGPTYGYTF